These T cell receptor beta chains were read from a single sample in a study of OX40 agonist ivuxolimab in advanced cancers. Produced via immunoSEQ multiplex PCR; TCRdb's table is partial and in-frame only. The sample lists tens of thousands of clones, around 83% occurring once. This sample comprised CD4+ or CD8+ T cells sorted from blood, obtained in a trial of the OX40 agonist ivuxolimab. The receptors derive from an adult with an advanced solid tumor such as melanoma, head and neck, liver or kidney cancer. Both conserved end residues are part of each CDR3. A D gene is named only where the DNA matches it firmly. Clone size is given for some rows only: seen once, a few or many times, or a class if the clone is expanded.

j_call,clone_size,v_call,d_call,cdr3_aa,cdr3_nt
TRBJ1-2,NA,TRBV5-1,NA,CASSLVGGDYGYTF,TGCGCCAGCAGCTTGGTAGGGGGGGACTATGGCTACACCTTC
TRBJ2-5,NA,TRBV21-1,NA,CASSGFTQYF,TGTGCCAGCAGCGGGTTTACCCAGTACTTC
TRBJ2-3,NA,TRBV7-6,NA,CASSLGLALGTDTQYF,TGTGCCAGCAGCTTGGGTCTAGCGCTGGGGACAGATACGCAGTATTTT
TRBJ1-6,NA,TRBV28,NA,CASSLPGNSPLHF,TGTGCCAGCAGTTTACCGGGGAACTCACCCCTCCACTTT
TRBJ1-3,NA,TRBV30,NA,CAWSVPWASGNTIYF,TGTGCCTGGAGTGTACCCTGGGCCTCTGGAAACACCATATATTTT
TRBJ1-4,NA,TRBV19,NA,CASSIQGNGEKLFF,TGTGCCAGTAGTATACAGGGAAACGGGGAAAAACTGTTTTTT
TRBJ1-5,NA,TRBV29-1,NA,CSVGDGLLGNQPQHF,TGCAGCGTTGGGGACGGACTTTTGGGCAATCAGCCCCAGCATTTT
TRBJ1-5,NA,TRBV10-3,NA,CAISAAGNQPQHF,TGTGCCATCAGTGCTGCAGGCAATCAGCCCCAGCATTTT
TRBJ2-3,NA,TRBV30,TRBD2,CAWSVPVSSSGGAGTQYF,TGTGCCTGGAGTGTACCAGTGTCGAGTAGCGGGGGGGCAGGTACGCAGTATTTT
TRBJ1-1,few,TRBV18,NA,CASSHLDVNTEAFF,TGTGCCAGCTCCCACTTGGACGTGAACACTGAAGCTTTCTTT